These 19 T cell receptor beta chains came from one sample sequenced in a study of T cell responses to AZD1222 COVID-19 vaccine. The table came from immunoSEQ multiplex PCR; TCRdb's copy has only in-frame clones and leaves some out. The sample holds about 150,000 clones; approximately 88% are singletons and the top ten take over 12%. The specimen comprised peripheral blood, sampled on day 0 of AZD1222 vaccination. Every receptor here comes from an adult in good health.

This chain joins TRBV9 and TRBJ2-2, with D unclear. Trimming pared 0 bases from V and 0 bases from J, leaving 3 bases between. CDR1 and CDR2 (germline): SGDLS, YYNGEE. This CDR3 spans 14 amino acids. Written as DNA, the CDR3 is TGTGCCAGCAGCGTAGTCGCGAACACCGGGGAGCTGTTTTTT. Its protein product is CASSVVANTGELFF.

This chain joins TRBV6-5 and TRBJ2-1; D may be TRBD1 (6 bases). CDR3 length equals 16 residues. The V and J ends lost 2 bases and 5 bases respectively, with 16 bases between them. Germline-derived CDR1 and CDR2 are MNHEY and SVGAGI. CDR3 sequence (DNA): TGTGCCAGCAGTTACGCTGCCGGGACAACGAACAATGAGCAGTTCTTC. This sequence encodes CASSYAAGTTNNEQFF.

The chain is built from TRBV14 and TRBJ2-3; D might be TRBD2 (6 bases). This CDR3 is 13 amino acids long. CDR1 SGHDN and CDR2 FVKESK come from the germline V gene. The ends were cut back, 5 bases at V and 2 bases at J, with 8 bases in the middle. This CDR3 is CASSAGTTDTQYF. The CDR3 DNA sequence: TGTGCCAGCAGCGCGGGGACCACAGATACGCAGTATTTT.

For this clone: An end of the junction differs from the germline gene, which may be a read error. The gene calls are TRBV29-1 and TRBJ2-4; D is ambiguous. This CDR3 region has 9 residues. Germline-derived CDR1 and CDR2 are SQVTM and ANQGSEA. The CDR3 here is CSVEPESVF. CDR3 bases: TGCAGCGTCGAACCAGAATCGGTTTTC.

This chain links TRBV6-5 with TRBJ1-3, with D unclear. Germline loops: CDR1 MNHEY, CDR2 SVGAGI. This CDR3 is built from 15 residues. Between the trimmed V and J ends, which lost 6 bases and 7 bases, there was a span of 19 bases. DNA of the CDR3: TGTGCCAGCAGAACTACCTCAAGGCTCGGGAACACCATATATTTT. Its translation is CASRTTSRLGNTIYF.

This clone was seen a few times. The CDR3 spells CASRVTIDSYNSPLHF. Written as DNA, the CDR3 is TGCGCCAGCAGGGTCACCATAGACTCCTATAATTCACCCCTCCACTTT. This chain links TRBV5-1 with TRBJ1-6; D unresolved. With 5 bases removed from V and 0 bases from J, the gap between germline ends came to 12 bases. Germline V gene lookup returns CDR1 SGHRS and CDR2 YFSETQ. The CDR3 extends over 16 amino acids.

The rearrangement joins TRBV6-5 to TRBJ2-1, with a weak D call TRBD1 (5 bases). V lost 2 bases, J lost 10 bases, and 15 bases lay in between. Germline V gene data show CDR1 as MNHEY and CDR2 as SVGAGI. The CDR3 extends over 14 amino acids. The CDR3 loop is CASSYRTTQGEQFF. Written as DNA, the CDR3 is TGTGCCAGCAGTTACCGCACCACCCAGGGAGAGCAGTTCTTC.

The rearrangement links TRBV4-2 to TRBJ1-2; 11 nucleotides agree with TRBD1. Losses at the gene ends were 3 bases for V and 6 bases for J; bases not matched to a gene: 18. Germline values: CDR1 LGHNA, CDR2 YNFKEQ. The CDR3 consists of 19 residues. For the CDR3, the DNA is TGTGCCAGCAGCCAGACGGTAGGGACAGGGGGAGGATTAGGGGATGGCTACACCTTC. Encoded protein: CASSQTVGTGGGLGDGYTF.

CDR3 bases: TGTGCCAGCACCAATCGAGAGATTGAAGCTTTCTTT. Protein sequence: CASTNREIEAFF. The rearrangement joins TRBV6-6 to TRBJ1-1; no definite D call. Germline V gene lookup returns CDR1 MNHNY and CDR2 SVGAGI (reference sequence). The CDR3 runs 12 residues. The V and J ends lost 7 bases and 7 bases respectively, with 13 bases between them.

CDR3 DNA sequence: TGTGCCAGTAGTTCCGGGACAGGGGCTTCCTACGAGCAGTACTTC. This sequence encodes CASSSGTGASYEQYF. This sequence joins TRBV19 and TRBJ2-7; 10 bases fit TRBD1. V shed 5 bases and J 1 base; nucleotides not matched to a gene: 5. The CDR3 covers 15 residues. Germline CDR1 LNHDA, CDR2 SQIVND (reference sequence).

The rearrangement links TRBV6-2 or TRBV6-3 to TRBJ2-7, with 12 bases fitting TRBD2. CDR3 length: 16 residues. Germline V gene lookup returns CDR1 MNHEY and CDR2 SVGEGT. V dropped 2 bases and J dropped 7; count of bases not matched to a gene: 9. The CDR3 DNA reads TGTGCCAGCAGTTACCGGCCGACTAGCGGGGGAGGTGAGCAGTACTTC. This gives the protein CASSYRPTSGGGEQYF.

The genes are TRBV28 and TRBJ1-2, with 7 bases aligning to TRBD1. With 4 bases clipped from V and 5 bases from J, the junction kept 10 bases outside the gene matches. The CDR3 runs 15 residues. Per the germline V gene, CDR1 is MDHEN and CDR2 is SYDVKM. The CDR3 bases are TGTGCCAGCAGTTCACCCGGGACAGCGAGTTATGGCTACACCTTC. Translated, it gives CASSSPGTASYGYTF.

The chain links TRBV3-1 (or the pseudogene TRBV3-2) to TRBJ2-1; D gene uncertain. There are 12 residues in the CDR3. V was clipped by 5 bases and J by 10 bases, with 12 bases between them. In germline, CDR1 is LGHDT, CDR2 YNNKEL (reference sequence). The CDR3 DNA reads TGTGCCAGCAGCACCCGATCGGGCGAGCAGTTCTTC. Protein: CASSTRSGEQFF.

A few counts support this clone. As DNA, the CDR3 is TGTGCCAGCAGTTGGAGTGGGGGGTTTGAAGCTTTCTTT. It specifies CASSWSGGFEAFF. The chain couples TRBV27 to TRBJ1-1; the D gene is possibly TRBD1 (5 bases). The CDR3 spans 13 residues. V lost 4 bases and J 7 bases, leaving 13 bases between the germline ends. Germline-derived CDR1 and CDR2 are MNHEY and SMNVEV (reference sequence).

The V and J genes are TRBV7-2 and TRBJ1-1; no firm D call. The V gene lost 0 bases and the J gene lost 0 bases, with 8 bases spanning the gap. The CDR3 extends over 15 amino acids. The germline CDR1 and CDR2 sequences are SGHTA and FQGNSA. The CDR3 bases are TGTGCCAGCAGCTTAGCACAGCACATGAACACTGAAGCTTTCTTT. This gives the protein CASSLAQHMNTEAFF.

The gene calls are TRBV2 and TRBJ1-6; no definite D call. CDR3 length: 12 residues. Germline V lookup: CDR1 SNHLY, CDR2 FYNNEI. V was cut by 8 bases and J by 12 bases, with 14 bases left in between. The CDR3 DNA sequence: TGTGCCAGCCATGACGGCACGGGACCCCTCCACTTT. This translates into CASHDGTGPLHF.

The rearrangement joins TRBV2 to TRBJ1-5; no clear D gene. This CDR3 region has 13 residues. V was pared by 2 bases and J by 4 bases, with 6 bases between. The germline gives CDR1 SNHLY, CDR2 FYNNEI. CDR3 coding DNA: TGTGCCAGCAGTGAACAACAGAATCAGCCCCAGCATTTT. Amino acids: CASSEQQNQPQHF. The entire variable domain, with the rest obtained from reference TRBV2 and TRBJ1-5, is as follows: EPEVTQTPSHQVTQMGQEVILRCVPISNHLYFYWYRQILGQKVEFLVSFYNNEISEKSEIFDDQFSVERPDGSNFTLKIRSTKLEDSAMYFCASSEQQNQPQHFGDGTRLSIL.

J is TRBJ2-2 and V is TRBV29-1, with 10 bases matching TRBD2. The CDR3 has 14 residues. In germline, CDR1 is SQVTM, CDR2 ANQGSEA. J was trimmed by 4 bases and V by 3 bases; bases with no gene match: 2. In DNA form, the CDR3 reads TGCAGCGTTGACCTAGCGGGGGTCACCGGGGAGCTGTTTTTT. Translation gives CSVDLAGVTGELFF.

This chain connects TRBV30 to TRBJ1-2; the match to TRBD1 covers 7 bases. This CDR3 has 15 residues. V was pared by 3 bases and J by 1 base, with 8 bases of the junction left unmatched. CDR1 and CDR2 (germline): GTSNPN, SVGIG (reference sequence). The DNA for the CDR3 is TGTGCCTGGAGGGACAGGTTCAGGGTTAACTATGGCTACACCTTC. Its translation: CAWRDRFRVNYGYTF.